A selection of T cell receptor beta chains follows, all from one sample in a study of beta chain features in type 1 diabetes. The data were produced by immunoSEQ multiplex PCR, yet TCRdb's version contains in-frame clones alone and is incomplete. This sample has about 470,000 clones, with around 28% found just once. Sequencing input: naive CD4+ T cells from blood. The receptors were gathered from a man aged 18 to 35 in good health. Each CDR3 is given with its conserved first and last residue. A D gene is named only where the DNA matches it firmly. For some rows the clone size is stated as once, few or many, or as a class when expanded; others skip it.

D: -
V: TRBV2
size: few
J: TRBJ2-7
DNA: TGTGCCAGCGGGGGCTACGAGCAGTACTTC
CDR3: CASGGYEQYF

D: TRBD1
V: TRBV5-1
size: few
J: TRBJ2-7
DNA: TGCGCCAGCCTACCCCAGGACAGGGCCTCCTACGAGCAGTACTTC
CDR3: CASLPQDRASYEQYF

D: -
V: TRBV7-2
size: -
J: TRBJ2-6
DNA: TGTGCCAGCAGCTTAGATGTGGGCTCTGGGGCCAACGTCCTGACTTTC
CDR3: CASSLDVGSGANVLTF

D: -
V: TRBV18
size: -
J: TRBJ2-7
DNA: TGTGCCAGCTCACCCGCATCCTACGAGCAGTACTTC
CDR3: CASSPASYEQYF

D: -
V: TRBV9
size: -
J: TRBJ2-2
DNA: TGTGCCAGCAGCGTAAGTTCAGGGTGGACCGGGGAGCTGTTTTTT
CDR3: CASSVSSGWTGELFF

D: TRBD1
V: TRBV10-3
size: -
J: TRBJ2-7
DNA: TGTGCCACCGAGACAGGGGGCTACGAGCAGTACTTC
CDR3: CATETGGYEQYF

D: TRBD2
V: TRBV7-2
size: -
J: TRBJ2-5
DNA: TGTGCCAGCAGCTTAGAGGGGACTAGTGCTTATCAGACCCAGTACTTC
CDR3: CASSLEGTSAYQTQYF

D: TRBD2
V: TRBV28
size: -
J: TRBJ2-4
DNA: TGTGCCAGCAGCCTGGGACTAGCGGGAGGAACCAAAAACATTCAGTACTTC
CDR3: CASSLGLAGGTKNIQYF

D: -
V: TRBV4-3
size: -
J: TRBJ1-4
DNA: TGCGCCAGCAGCCAAGATGATCGGAGTGAAAAACTGTTTTTT
CDR3: CASSQDDRSEKLFF

D: -
V: TRBV7-8
size: few
J: TRBJ2-3
DNA: TGTGCCAGCAGCTTATTTACCCCAGCGGGCACAGATACGCAGTATTTT
CDR3: CASSLFTPAGTDTQYF

D: -
V: TRBV28
size: once
J: TRBJ2-4
DNA: TGTGCCAGCAGCACCCCCTGGGGATCCAAAAACATTCAGTACTTC
CDR3: CASSTPWGSKNIQYF

D: -
V: TRBV5-1
size: -
J: TRBJ2-1
DNA: TGCGCCAGCAGCCCAACTGGACCAACTGTGAATGAGCAGTTCTTC
CDR3: CASSPTGPTVNEQFF

D: -
V: TRBV9
size: -
J: TRBJ2-5
DNA: TGTGCCAGCAGCCGGGCCAGGGAGGAGACCCAGTACTTC
CDR3: CASSRAREETQYF

D: -
V: TRBV5-1
size: few
J: TRBJ2-7
DNA: TGCGCCAGCAGCTTGCGAGTAAACTCCGACGAGCAGTACTTC
CDR3: CASSLRVNSDEQYF

D: -
V: TRBV30
size: -
J: TRBJ1-2
DNA: TGTGCCTGGAGTGACAGGGAGTATGGCTACACCTTC
CDR3: CAWSDREYGYTF

D: -
V: TRBV30
size: -
J: TRBJ1-2
DNA: TGTGCCTGGAGTGTAGATTTCCTTAACTATGGCTACACCTTC
CDR3: CAWSVDFLNYGYTF

D: TRBD1
V: TRBV29-1
size: few
J: TRBJ1-1
DNA: TGCAGCGTTGAGTGGACAGGGCTAGCTGAAGCTTTCTTT
CDR3: CSVEWTGLAEAFF

D: TRBD2
V: TRBV4-1
size: few
J: TRBJ2-7
DNA: TGCGCCAGCAGCCAGCCAGCTAGCGGGAGCTACGAGCAGTACTTC
CDR3: CASSQPASGSYEQYF

D: TRBD1
V: TRBV6-5
size: -
J: TRBJ1-2
DNA: TGTGCCAGCCGGCGAGGAGACAGGGACGGCGGCTACACCTTC
CDR3: CASRRGDRDGGYTF

D: -
V: TRBV20-1
size: few
J: TRBJ2-4
DNA: TGCAGTGGACAGTTAGAGGACATTCAGTACTTC
CDR3: CSGQLEDIQYF

D: -
V: TRBV7-9
size: -
J: TRBJ2-1
DNA: TGTGCCAGCAGCTTACCGGGAGTACGGGGGAATGAGCAGTTCTTC
CDR3: CASSLPGVRGNEQFF

D: -
V: TRBV9
size: -
J: TRBJ2-3
DNA: TGTGCCAGCAGCGCCGAACCCACAGATACGCAGTATTTT
CDR3: CASSAEPTDTQYF

D: -
V: TRBV6-6
size: -
J: TRBJ1-5
DNA: TGTGCCAGCAGTCCCTCTATAGGCAGCAATCAGCCCCAGCATTTT
CDR3: CASSPSIGSNQPQHF